The rows below give T cell receptor beta chains drawn from one sample of a study of blood T cells in healthy people across ages. TCRdb reanalysed the 5' RACE reads using MiXCR and keeps one entry per CDR3 protein. This table has 1.5 million to 1.9 million distinct CDR3 sequences, roughly 43% appearing once. Sequencing was performed on blood. These receptors were collected from a woman between 18 and 30 years old in good health. CDR3s include the opening cysteine and the closing phenylalanine or tryptophan. Fields, in order: J gene, D gene, clone size, V gene, CDR3 protein, CDR3 DNA. The D gene is left open where the match is weak. Clone size is shown for a subset of rows, as once, few, many or a class of expanded clone.

j_call: TRBJ2-3
d_call: -
clone_size: -
v_call: TRBV21-1
cdr3_aa: CASSKMDLRGGSTDTQYF
cdr3_nt: TGTGCCAGCAGCAAAATGGACCTGCGGGGCGGGAGCACAGATACGCAGTATTTT

j_call: TRBJ1-2
d_call: -
clone_size: -
v_call: TRBV6-2/TRBV6-3
cdr3_aa: CASGHLNYGYTF
cdr3_nt: TGTGCCAGCGGACATCTCAACTATGGCTACACCTTC

j_call: TRBJ1-6
d_call: -
clone_size: few
v_call: TRBV12-3/TRBV12-4
cdr3_aa: CASSRPGRPGPLHF
cdr3_nt: TGTGCCAGCAGCCGACCCGGACGGCCGGGACCCCTCCACTTT

j_call: TRBJ2-3
d_call: TRBD2
clone_size: few
v_call: TRBV4-3
cdr3_aa: CASSQDRGGGAADTQYF
cdr3_nt: TGCGCCAGCAGCCAAGATCGCGGCGGGGGGGCCGCAGATACGCAGTATTTT

j_call: TRBJ1-2
d_call: -
clone_size: -
v_call: TRBV12-3/TRBV12-4
cdr3_aa: CASSFTGLYGYTF
cdr3_nt: TGTGCCAGCAGTTTCACCGGGCTCTATGGCTACACCTTC

j_call: TRBJ1-5
d_call: TRBD1
clone_size: -
v_call: TRBV27
cdr3_aa: CASKRETGPGGNRPQHF
cdr3_nt: TGTGCCAGCAAGCGGGAGACAGGGCCTGGCGGCAATCGGCCCCAGCATTTT

j_call: TRBJ1-2
d_call: -
clone_size: few
v_call: TRBV5-1
cdr3_aa: CASSVQGHYGYTF
cdr3_nt: TGCGCCAGCTCCGTTCAGGGGCACTATGGCTACACCTTC

j_call: TRBJ2-3
d_call: -
clone_size: -
v_call: TRBV18
cdr3_aa: CASSQRTGTQYF
cdr3_nt: TGTGCCAGCTCACAGAGAACCGGTACGCAGTATTTT

j_call: TRBJ2-7
d_call: -
clone_size: -
v_call: TRBV18
cdr3_aa: CASSPLGGAGEQYF
cdr3_nt: TGTGCCAGCTCACCTCTAGGCGGGGCGGGCGAGCAGTACTTC

j_call: TRBJ1-5
d_call: -
clone_size: -
v_call: TRBV4-1
cdr3_aa: CASSQDLRDNSNQPQHF
cdr3_nt: TGCGCCAGCAGCCAAGATCTCCGGGACAATAGCAATCAGCCCCAGCATTTT

j_call: TRBJ2-7
d_call: -
clone_size: -
v_call: TRBV7-2
cdr3_aa: CASSLESARSYEQYF
cdr3_nt: TGTGCCAGCAGCTTAGAGTCTGCTCGCTCCTACGAGCAGTACTTC

j_call: TRBJ2-3
d_call: TRBD2
clone_size: few
v_call: TRBV24-1
cdr3_aa: CATRLTSSDTQYF
cdr3_nt: TGTGCCACCCGATTGACTAGCTCCGATACGCAGTATTTT

j_call: TRBJ2-5
d_call: -
clone_size: once
v_call: TRBV27
cdr3_aa: CASKTVAGAETQYF
cdr3_nt: TGTGCCAGCAAAACGGTGGCAGGGGCTGAGACCCAGTACTTC

j_call: TRBJ2-2
d_call: TRBD1
clone_size: -
v_call: TRBV30
cdr3_aa: CAWSRTDREFF
cdr3_nt: TGTGCCTGGAGCCGAACGGACAGGGAGTTTTTT

j_call: TRBJ1-1
d_call: TRBD1
clone_size: -
v_call: TRBV27
cdr3_aa: CASSNTGAMNTEAFF
cdr3_nt: TGTGCCAGCAGTAACACAGGGGCAATGAACACTGAAGCTTTCTTT

j_call: TRBJ1-1
d_call: TRBD1
clone_size: -
v_call: TRBV6-5
cdr3_aa: CASSGWTGGNTEAFF
cdr3_nt: TGTGCCAGCAGTGGATGGACAGGGGGGAACACTGAAGCTTTCTTT

j_call: TRBJ2-7
d_call: -
clone_size: -
v_call: TRBV10-3
cdr3_aa: CAIESTRGEQYF
cdr3_nt: TGTGCCATCGAGTCGACGAGAGGCGAGCAGTACTTC

j_call: TRBJ2-1
d_call: -
clone_size: -
v_call: TRBV29-1
cdr3_aa: CSVGRGREYNEQFF
cdr3_nt: TGCAGCGTCGGAAGGGGCAGGGAGTACAATGAGCAGTTCTTC

j_call: TRBJ1-4
d_call: TRBD1
clone_size: -
v_call: TRBV7-9
cdr3_aa: CASSQTGVVEKLFF
cdr3_nt: TGTGCCAGCAGCCAAACAGGGGTCGTCGAAAAACTGTTTTTT

j_call: TRBJ2-1
d_call: TRBD1
clone_size: -
v_call: TRBV12-3/TRBV12-4
cdr3_aa: CASSPIICDRDVWKFF
cdr3_nt: TGTGCCAGCAGTCCTATTATTTGCGACAGGGACGTTTGGAAGTTCTTC

j_call: TRBJ2-1
d_call: TRBD2
clone_size: few
v_call: TRBV20-1
cdr3_aa: CSARASGRHEQFF
cdr3_nt: TGCAGTGCTAGGGCTAGCGGGAGGCATGAGCAGTTCTTC

j_call: TRBJ2-3
d_call: -
clone_size: -
v_call: TRBV28
cdr3_aa: CASSSWAQSTDTQYF
cdr3_nt: TGTGCCAGCAGTTCTTGGGCTCAAAGCACAGATACGCAGTATTTT

j_call: TRBJ2-5
d_call: -
clone_size: -
v_call: TRBV4-3
cdr3_aa: CASSQESRTREQYF
cdr3_nt: TGCGCCAGCAGCCAAGAGTCGCGGACGAGGGAGCAGTACTTC

j_call: TRBJ1-2
d_call: -
clone_size: few
v_call: TRBV2
cdr3_aa: CASSPGVVYGYTF
cdr3_nt: TGTGCCAGCAGTCCAGGGGTGGTCTATGGCTACACCTTC

j_call: TRBJ2-1
d_call: TRBD2
clone_size: few
v_call: TRBV20-1
cdr3_aa: CSATSGTSGYNEQFF
cdr3_nt: TGCAGTGCTACTTCCGGGACTAGCGGGTACAATGAGCAGTTCTTC

j_call: TRBJ2-7
d_call: -
clone_size: few
v_call: TRBV30
cdr3_aa: CAWSVSLGYEQYF
cdr3_nt: TGTGCCTGGAGTGTATCTTTGGGCTACGAGCAGTACTTC

j_call: TRBJ2-1
d_call: TRBD2
clone_size: -
v_call: TRBV7-2
cdr3_aa: CASSLVKLAGVTYNEQFF
cdr3_nt: TGTGCCAGCAGCTTAGTTAAGTTAGCGGGAGTCACCTACAATGAGCAGTTCTTC

j_call: TRBJ2-7
d_call: -
clone_size: -
v_call: TRBV7-9
cdr3_aa: CASSLLRQSVGEQYF
cdr3_nt: TGTGCCAGCAGCTTATTGCGACAGTCTGTGGGCGAGCAGTACTTC

j_call: TRBJ2-4
d_call: -
clone_size: few
v_call: TRBV7-8
cdr3_aa: CASSLGQGAKNIQYF
cdr3_nt: TGTGCCAGCAGCTTAGGTCAGGGGGCCAAAAACATTCAGTACTTC

j_call: TRBJ1-5
d_call: TRBD1
clone_size: -
v_call: TRBV20-1
cdr3_aa: CSALTGDSNQPQHF
cdr3_nt: TGCAGTGCCCTGACAGGGGATAGCAATCAGCCCCAGCATTTT

j_call: TRBJ2-7
d_call: TRBD1
clone_size: -
v_call: TRBV29-1
cdr3_aa: CSVDQGASYEQYF
cdr3_nt: TGCAGCGTTGACCAGGGGGCGTCCTACGAGCAGTACTTC

j_call: TRBJ2-1
d_call: TRBD2
clone_size: once
v_call: TRBV12-3/TRBV12-4
cdr3_aa: CASSVARLAGQFF
cdr3_nt: TGTGCCAGCAGTGTAGCGAGGCTAGCGGGTCAGTTCTTC

j_call: TRBJ2-3
d_call: -
clone_size: few
v_call: TRBV24-1
cdr3_aa: CATSDLTRVGTDTQYF
cdr3_nt: TGTGCCACCAGTGATTTAACCAGGGTAGGCACAGATACGCAGTATTTT

j_call: TRBJ2-1
d_call: -
clone_size: many
v_call: TRBV5-5
cdr3_aa: CASSSSMSSYNEQFF
cdr3_nt: TGTGCCAGCAGCTCGTCCATGAGCTCCTACAATGAGCAGTTCTTC

j_call: TRBJ2-5
d_call: -
clone_size: -
v_call: TRBV7-2
cdr3_aa: CASSRAGSGETQYF
cdr3_nt: TGTGCCAGCAGCCGCGCAGGGAGTGGAGAGACCCAGTACTTC

j_call: TRBJ2-2
d_call: TRBD1
clone_size: few
v_call: TRBV20-1
cdr3_aa: CSAEGAATGELFF
cdr3_nt: TGCAGTGCTGAGGGGGCAGCCACCGGGGAGCTGTTTTTT

j_call: TRBJ1-6
d_call: TRBD1
clone_size: few
v_call: TRBV7-8
cdr3_aa: CASSTQTGDSPLHF
cdr3_nt: TGTGCCAGCAGCACCCAGACAGGGGATTCACCCCTCCACTTT

j_call: TRBJ2-5
d_call: -
clone_size: few
v_call: TRBV9
cdr3_aa: CASSTRDSVAETQYF
cdr3_nt: TGTGCCAGCAGCACGCGGGACAGCGTAGCAGAGACCCAGTACTTC

j_call: TRBJ1-5
d_call: -
clone_size: -
v_call: TRBV27
cdr3_aa: CASSLQGPYQPQHF
cdr3_nt: TGTGCCAGCAGTTTACAGGGTCCCTATCAGCCCCAGCATTTT

j_call: TRBJ2-1
d_call: TRBD2
clone_size: many
v_call: TRBV25-1
cdr3_aa: CATDRGDNEQFF
cdr3_nt: TGTGCCACCGACCGGGGGGACAATGAGCAGTTCTTC

j_call: TRBJ2-1
d_call: -
clone_size: few
v_call: TRBV27
cdr3_aa: CASSRRDVYNEQFF
cdr3_nt: TGTGCCAGCAGCCGGCGGGACGTGTACAATGAGCAGTTCTTC

j_call: TRBJ2-4
d_call: TRBD2
clone_size: few
v_call: TRBV20-1
cdr3_aa: CSARVALAGGPAKNIQYF
cdr3_nt: TGCAGTGCTAGGGTCGCACTAGCGGGAGGGCCGGCCAAAAACATTCAGTACTTC

j_call: TRBJ2-3
d_call: -
clone_size: few
v_call: TRBV6-2/TRBV6-3
cdr3_aa: CASSYTSLPDTQYF
cdr3_nt: TGTGCCAGCAGTTACACGTCTCTCCCAGATACGCAGTATTTT

j_call: TRBJ2-2
d_call: TRBD2
clone_size: -
v_call: TRBV7-2
cdr3_aa: CASSLEGLRAGELFF
cdr3_nt: TGTGCCAGCAGCTTAGAGGGACTACGAGCCGGGGAGCTGTTTTTT

j_call: TRBJ1-3
d_call: TRBD1
clone_size: -
v_call: TRBV6-5
cdr3_aa: CASSYSGTGSSGNTIYF
cdr3_nt: TGTGCCAGCAGTTACTCGGGGACAGGGAGTTCTGGAAACACCATATATTTT

j_call: TRBJ2-1
d_call: -
clone_size: -
v_call: TRBV9
cdr3_aa: CASSITGRGNEQFF
cdr3_nt: TGTGCCAGCAGCATCACTGGACGGGGAAATGAGCAGTTCTTC

j_call: TRBJ2-1
d_call: TRBD2
clone_size: -
v_call: TRBV18
cdr3_aa: CATTSGRGEQFF
cdr3_nt: TGTGCCACTACTAGCGGGAGAGGGGAGCAGTTCTTC

j_call: TRBJ1-3
d_call: -
clone_size: -
v_call: TRBV20-1
cdr3_aa: CSASFGSASGNTIYF
cdr3_nt: TGCAGTGCTAGCTTCGGGAGTGCCTCTGGAAACACCATATATTTT

j_call: TRBJ2-7
d_call: -
clone_size: -
v_call: TRBV20-1
cdr3_aa: CSAARTVNYEQYF
cdr3_nt: TGCAGTGCAGCCCGGACAGTGAACTACGAGCAGTACTTC

j_call: TRBJ2-2
d_call: -
clone_size: -
v_call: TRBV13
cdr3_aa: CASRDEQTGELFF
cdr3_nt: TGTGCCAGCAGAGACGAGCAAACCGGGGAGCTGTTTTTT

j_call: TRBJ2-1
d_call: TRBD2
clone_size: few
v_call: TRBV15
cdr3_aa: CATSTRLAVSSYNEQFF
cdr3_nt: TGTGCCACCAGCACCCGACTAGCGGTGAGCTCCTACAATGAGCAGTTCTTC